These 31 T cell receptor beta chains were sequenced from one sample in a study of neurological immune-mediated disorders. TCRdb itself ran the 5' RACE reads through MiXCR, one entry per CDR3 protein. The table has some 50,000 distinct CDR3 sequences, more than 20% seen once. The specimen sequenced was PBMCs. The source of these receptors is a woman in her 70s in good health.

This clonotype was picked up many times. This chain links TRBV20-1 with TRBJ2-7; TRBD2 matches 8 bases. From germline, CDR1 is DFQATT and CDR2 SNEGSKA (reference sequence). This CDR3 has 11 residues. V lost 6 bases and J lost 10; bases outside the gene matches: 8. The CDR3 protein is CSAVGAGVQYF. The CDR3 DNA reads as TGCAGTGCCGTCGGAGCGGGAGTACAGTACTTC.

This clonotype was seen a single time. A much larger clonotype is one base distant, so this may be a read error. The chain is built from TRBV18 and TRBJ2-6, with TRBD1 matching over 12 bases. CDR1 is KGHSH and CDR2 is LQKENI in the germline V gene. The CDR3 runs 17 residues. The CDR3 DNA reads TGTGCCAGCTCACCCGGGACAGGGGGCTCTGGGGCCAAGGTCCTGACTTTC. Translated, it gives CASSPGTGGSGAKVLTF.

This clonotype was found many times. The CDR3 spells CASSPTTRTGLGELFF. DNA of the CDR3: TGTGCCAGCAGTCCCACGACCCGGACAGGTCTCGGGGAGCTGTTTTTT. The rearrangement links TRBV12-3 or TRBV12-4 to TRBJ2-2, with 7 nucleotides matching TRBD1. The CDR3 consists of 16 residues. The V gene end was trimmed by 5 bases and the J gene end by 7 bases; junction bases not matched to a gene: 13.

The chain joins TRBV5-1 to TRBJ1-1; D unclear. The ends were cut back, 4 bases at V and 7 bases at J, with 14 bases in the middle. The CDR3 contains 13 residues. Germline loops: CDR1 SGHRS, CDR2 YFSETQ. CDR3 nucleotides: TGCGCCAGCAGCCCCACCGGGGAGAGTGAAGCTTTCTTT. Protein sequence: CASSPTGESEAFF.

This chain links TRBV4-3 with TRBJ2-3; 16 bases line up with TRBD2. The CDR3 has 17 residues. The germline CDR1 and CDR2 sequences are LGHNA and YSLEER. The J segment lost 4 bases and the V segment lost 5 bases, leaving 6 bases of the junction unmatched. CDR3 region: CASSIPGLAGGADTQYF. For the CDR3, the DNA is TGCGCCAGCAGCATCCCGGGACTAGCGGGGGGGGCAGATACGCAGTATTTT.

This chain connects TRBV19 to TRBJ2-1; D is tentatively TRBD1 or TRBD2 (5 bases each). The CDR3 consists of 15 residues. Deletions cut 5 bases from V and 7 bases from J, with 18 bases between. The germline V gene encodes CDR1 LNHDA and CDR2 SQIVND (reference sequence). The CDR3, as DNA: TGTGCCAGTAGTTTCCCAGGGATCACTAGGAATGAGCAGTTCTTC. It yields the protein CASSFPGITRNEQFF.

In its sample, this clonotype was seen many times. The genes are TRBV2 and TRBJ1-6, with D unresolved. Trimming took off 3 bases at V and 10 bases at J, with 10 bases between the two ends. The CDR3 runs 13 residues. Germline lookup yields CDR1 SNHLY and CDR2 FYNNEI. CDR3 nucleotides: TGTGCCAGCAGTGAGGCCTTCGGGTCACCCCTCCACTTT. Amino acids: CASSEAFGSPLHF.

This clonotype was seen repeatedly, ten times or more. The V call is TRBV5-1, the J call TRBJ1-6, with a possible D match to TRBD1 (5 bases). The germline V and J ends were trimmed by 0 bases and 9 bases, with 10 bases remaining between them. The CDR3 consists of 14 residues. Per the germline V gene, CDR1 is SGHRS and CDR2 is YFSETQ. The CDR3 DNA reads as TGCGCCAGCAGCTTGGAGGGGCAGGGTTCACCCCTCCACTTT. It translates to CASSLEGQGSPLHF.

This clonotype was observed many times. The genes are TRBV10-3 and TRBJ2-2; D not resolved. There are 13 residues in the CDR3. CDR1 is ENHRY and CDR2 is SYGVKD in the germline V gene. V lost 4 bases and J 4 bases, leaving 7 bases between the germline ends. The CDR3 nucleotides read TGTGCCATCAGTGTGGCCTTCACCGGGGAGCTGTTTTTT. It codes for CAISVAFTGELFF.

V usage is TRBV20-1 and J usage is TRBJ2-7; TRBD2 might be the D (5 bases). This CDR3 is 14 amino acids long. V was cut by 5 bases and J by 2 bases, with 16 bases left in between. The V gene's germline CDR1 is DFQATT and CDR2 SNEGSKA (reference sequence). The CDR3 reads CSAATIGSPYEQYF. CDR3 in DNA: TGCAGTGCTGCGACTATTGGGAGTCCCTACGAGCAGTACTTC.

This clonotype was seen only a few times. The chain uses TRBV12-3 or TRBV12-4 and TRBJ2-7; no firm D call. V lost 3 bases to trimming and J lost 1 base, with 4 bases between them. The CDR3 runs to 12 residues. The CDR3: CASSFGSYEQYF. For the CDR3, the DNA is TGTGCCAGCAGTTTCGGGTCCTACGAGCAGTACTTC.

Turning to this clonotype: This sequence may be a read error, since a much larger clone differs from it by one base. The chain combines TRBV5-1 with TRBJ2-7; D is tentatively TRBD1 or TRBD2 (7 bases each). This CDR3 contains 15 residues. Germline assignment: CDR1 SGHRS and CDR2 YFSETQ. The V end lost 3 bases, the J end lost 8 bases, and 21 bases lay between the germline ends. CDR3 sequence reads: CASSSLSTSRGKQYF. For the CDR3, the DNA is TGCGCCAGCAGCTCCTTATCGACTAGCAGGGGGAAGCAGTACTTC.

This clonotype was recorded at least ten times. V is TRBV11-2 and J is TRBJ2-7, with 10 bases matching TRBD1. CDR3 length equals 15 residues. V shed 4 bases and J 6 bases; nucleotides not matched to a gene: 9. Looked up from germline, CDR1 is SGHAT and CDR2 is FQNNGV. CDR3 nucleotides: TGTGCCAGCAGCTCACCCCGACAGGGGGCAGGCGAGCAGTACTTC. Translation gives CASSSPRQGAGEQYF.

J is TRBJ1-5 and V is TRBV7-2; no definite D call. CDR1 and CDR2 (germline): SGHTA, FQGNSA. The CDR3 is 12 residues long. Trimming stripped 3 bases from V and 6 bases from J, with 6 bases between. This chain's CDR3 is CASSFRTQPQHF. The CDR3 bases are TGTGCCAGCAGCTTTCGGACTCAGCCCCAGCATTTT. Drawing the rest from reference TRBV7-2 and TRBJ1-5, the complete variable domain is GAGVSQSPSNKVTEKGKDVELRCDPISGHTALYWYRQSLGQGLEFLIYFQGNSAPDKSGLPSDRFSAERTGGSVSTLTIQRTQQEDSAVYLCASSFRTQPQHFGDGTRLSIL.

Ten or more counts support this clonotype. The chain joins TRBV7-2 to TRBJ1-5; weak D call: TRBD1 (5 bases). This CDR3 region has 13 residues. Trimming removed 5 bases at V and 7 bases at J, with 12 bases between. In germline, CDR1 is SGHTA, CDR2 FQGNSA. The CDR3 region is CASSPQRDQPQHF. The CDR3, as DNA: TGTGCCAGCAGCCCCCAGAGGGACCAGCCCCAGCATTTT.

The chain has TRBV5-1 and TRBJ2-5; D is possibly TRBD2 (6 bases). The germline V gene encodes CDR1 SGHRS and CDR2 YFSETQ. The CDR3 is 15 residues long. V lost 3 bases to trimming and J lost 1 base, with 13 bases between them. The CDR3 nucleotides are TGCGCCAGCAGCTCCACGAGGAGGGGCCAAGAGACCCAGTACTTC. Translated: CASSSTRRGQETQYF. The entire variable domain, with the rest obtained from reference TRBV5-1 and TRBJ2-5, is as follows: KAGVTQTPRYLIKTRGQQVTLSCSPISGHRSVSWYQQTPGQGLQFLFEYFSETQRNKGNFPGRFSGRQFSNSRSEMNVSTLELGDSALYLCASSSTRRGQETQYFGPGTRLLVL.

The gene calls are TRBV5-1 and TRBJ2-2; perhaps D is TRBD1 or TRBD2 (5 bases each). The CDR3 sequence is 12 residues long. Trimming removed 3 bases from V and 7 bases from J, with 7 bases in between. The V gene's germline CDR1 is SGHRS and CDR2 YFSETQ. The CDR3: CASSWDVGELFF. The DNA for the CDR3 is TGCGCCAGCAGCTGGGACGTCGGGGAGCTGTTTTTT. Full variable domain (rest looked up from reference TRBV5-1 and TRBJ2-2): KAGVTQTPRYLIKTRGQQVTLSCSPISGHRSVSWYQQTPGQGLQFLFEYFSETQRNKGNFPGRFSGRQFSNSRSEMNVSTLELGDSALYLCASSWDVGELFFGEGSRLTVL.

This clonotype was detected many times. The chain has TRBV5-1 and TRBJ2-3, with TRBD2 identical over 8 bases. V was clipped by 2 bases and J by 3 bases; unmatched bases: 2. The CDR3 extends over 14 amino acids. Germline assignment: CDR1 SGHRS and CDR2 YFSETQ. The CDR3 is CASSLGLATDTQYF. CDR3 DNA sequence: TGCGCCAGCAGCTTAGGACTAGCAACAGATACGCAGTATTTT.

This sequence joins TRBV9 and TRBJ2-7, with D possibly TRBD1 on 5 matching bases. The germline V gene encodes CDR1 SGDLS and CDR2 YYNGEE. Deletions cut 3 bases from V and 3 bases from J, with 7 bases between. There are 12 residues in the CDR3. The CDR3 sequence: CASSDRLYEQYF. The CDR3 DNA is TGTGCCAGCAGCGACAGGCTCTACGAGCAGTACTTC. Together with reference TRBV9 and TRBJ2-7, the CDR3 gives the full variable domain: DSGVTQTPKHLITATGQRVTLRCSPRSGDLSVYWYQQSLDQGLQFLIQYYNGEERAKGNILERFSAQQFPDLHSELNLSSLELGDSALYFCASSDRLYEQYFGPGTRLTVT.

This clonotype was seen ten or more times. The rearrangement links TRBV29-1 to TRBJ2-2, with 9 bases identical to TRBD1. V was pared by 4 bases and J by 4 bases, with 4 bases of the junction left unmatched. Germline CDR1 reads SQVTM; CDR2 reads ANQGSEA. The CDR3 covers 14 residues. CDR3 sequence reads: CSVVGQGVTGELFF. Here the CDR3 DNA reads TGCAGCGTTGTGGGACAGGGCGTCACCGGGGAGCTGTTTTTT.

CDR3 coding DNA: TGCGCCAGCAGCTTGGAATCCGGCTACACCTTC. Its translation: CASSLESGYTF. This chain joins TRBV5-1 and TRBJ1-2; D remains ambiguous. CDR3 size: 11 residues. Between the trimmed V and J ends, which lost 0 bases and 8 bases, there was a span of 5 bases. The germline CDR1 and CDR2 sequences are SGHRS and YFSETQ.

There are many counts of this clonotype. This CDR3 is CASRAWGGTANQPQHF. CDR3 in DNA: TGCGCCAGCAGGGCTTGGGGGGGGACGGCCAATCAGCCCCAGCATTTT. The chain links TRBV10-2 to TRBJ1-5; perhaps TRBD1 as D (5 bases). V lost 6 bases and J lost 3, with 18 bases in between. The CDR3 runs 16 residues. Germline lookup yields CDR1 WSHSY and CDR2 SAAADI.

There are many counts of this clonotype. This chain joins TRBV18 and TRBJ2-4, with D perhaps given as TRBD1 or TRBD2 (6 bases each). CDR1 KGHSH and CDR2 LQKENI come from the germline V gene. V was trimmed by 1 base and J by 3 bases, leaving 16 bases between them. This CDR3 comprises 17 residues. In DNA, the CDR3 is TGTGCCAGCTCACCACGGATCGGGGGCGCGGTCAAAAACATTCAGTACTTC. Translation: CASSPRIGGAVKNIQYF.

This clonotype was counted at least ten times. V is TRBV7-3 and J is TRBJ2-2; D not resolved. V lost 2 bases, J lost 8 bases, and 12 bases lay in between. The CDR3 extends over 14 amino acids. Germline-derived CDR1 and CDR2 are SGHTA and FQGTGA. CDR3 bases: TGTGCCAGCAGCTTAGGGGTCCGAGGAGGGGAGCTGTTTTTT. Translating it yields CASSLGVRGGELFF.

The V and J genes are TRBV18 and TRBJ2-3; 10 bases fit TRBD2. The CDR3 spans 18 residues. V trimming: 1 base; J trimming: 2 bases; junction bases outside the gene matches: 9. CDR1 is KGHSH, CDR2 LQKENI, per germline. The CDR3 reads CASSPLRLAGVPTDTQYF. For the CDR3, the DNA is TGTGCCAGCTCACCACTGAGACTAGCGGGCGTGCCCACAGATACGCAGTATTTT.

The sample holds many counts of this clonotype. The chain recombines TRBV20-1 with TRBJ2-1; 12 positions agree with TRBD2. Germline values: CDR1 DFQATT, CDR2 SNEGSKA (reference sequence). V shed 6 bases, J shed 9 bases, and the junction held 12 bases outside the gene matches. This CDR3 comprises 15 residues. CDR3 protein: CSARLAGASRSEQFF. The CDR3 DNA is TGCAGTGCCCGACTAGCGGGAGCCTCCCGGTCTGAGCAGTTCTTC.

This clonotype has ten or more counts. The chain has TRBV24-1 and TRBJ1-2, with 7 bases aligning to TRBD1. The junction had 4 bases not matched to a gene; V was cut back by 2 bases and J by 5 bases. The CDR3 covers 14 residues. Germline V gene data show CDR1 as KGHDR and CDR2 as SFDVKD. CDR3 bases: TGTGCCACCAGTGATTCGGGACAGAGTTATGGCTACACCTTC. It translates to CATSDSGQSYGYTF.

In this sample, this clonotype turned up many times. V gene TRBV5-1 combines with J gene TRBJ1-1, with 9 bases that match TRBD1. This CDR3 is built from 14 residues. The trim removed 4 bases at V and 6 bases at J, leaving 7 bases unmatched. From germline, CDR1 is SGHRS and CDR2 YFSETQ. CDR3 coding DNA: TGCGCCAGCAGCAAGGGACAGGGAGGGGCTGAAGCTTTCTTT. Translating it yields CASSKGQGGAEAFF.

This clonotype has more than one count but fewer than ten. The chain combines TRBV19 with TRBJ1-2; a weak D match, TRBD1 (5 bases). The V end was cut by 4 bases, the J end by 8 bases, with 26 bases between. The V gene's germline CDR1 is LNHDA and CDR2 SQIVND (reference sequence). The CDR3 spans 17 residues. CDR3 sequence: CASSTSGRASLIGGYTF. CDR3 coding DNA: TGTGCCAGTAGTACCTCCGGCAGGGCCTCCCTTATTGGAGGCTACACCTTC.

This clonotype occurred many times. DNA for the CDR3: TGTGCCAGCAGCCCGGGACAGTCTTTTGAAAAACTGTTTTTT. The encoded protein is CASSPGQSFEKLFF. The chain carries TRBV7-2 and TRBJ1-4; 7 nucleotides agree with TRBD1. J gave up 7 bases and V 5 bases, and 7 bases lay outside the gene matches. The CDR3 totals 14 residues. Germline loops: CDR1 SGHTA, CDR2 FQGNSA.

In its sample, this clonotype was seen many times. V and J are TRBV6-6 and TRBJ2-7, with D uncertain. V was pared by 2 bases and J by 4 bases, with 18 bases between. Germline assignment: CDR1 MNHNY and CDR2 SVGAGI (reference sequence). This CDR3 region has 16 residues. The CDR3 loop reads CASSYEWHSRIYEQYF. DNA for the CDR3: TGTGCCAGCAGTTACGAGTGGCATTCCCGTATATACGAGCAGTACTTC.